The sequence of this T cell receptor (beta chain) was determined in a study of T-cell reconstitution after alpha-beta-depleted transplantation in children. This sample's TCRbeta library carried unique molecular identifier barcodes. Via MiXCR, TCRdb re-called the PCR reads, giving one row per CDR3 protein. The repertoire has roughly 190,000 distinct CDR3 sequences, about 14% of them found once; the top ten carry roughly 13%. This clonotype was recorded many times. The sequencing here drew on PBMCs from the stem cell graft donor, taken from the stem cell graft. This receptor was obtained from a human donor who donated a stem cell graft to a child with acute lymphoblastic leukemia.

CDR3: CASSWPSGNTEAFF. CDR3 DNA: TGTGCCAGCAGCTGGCCGTCTGGGAACACTGAAGCTTTCTTT. The chain joins TRBV5-6 to TRBJ1-1; the D is unclear. The V end was cut by 3 bases, the J end by 1 base, with 10 bases between. This CDR3 region has 14 residues. Looked up from germline, CDR1 is SGHDT and CDR2 is YYEEEE.